A selection of T cell receptor beta chains follows, all from one sample in a study of blood T cell repertoires in COVID-19. Clones were sequenced by immunoSEQ multiplex PCR, and TCRdb holds only the in-frame ones, with some missing. The sample includes some 51,000 clones, 75% to 95% of them seen just once. The sequenced material came from peripheral blood. These receptors were taken from a human donor with active COVID-19. The donor label of this sample is uncertain. Each CDR3 is given with its conserved first and last residue. The order of the fields is J gene, V gene, D gene, clone size, CDR3 protein. D genes are given only for firm matches. Only some rows state a clone size, as once, few, many or a class for expanded clones.

TRBJ2-3,TRBV5-1,NA,NA,CASSSTLTQYF
TRBJ2-5,TRBV9,TRBD2,NA,CASSAGLARSGTQYF
TRBJ2-2,TRBV10-3,TRBD1,NA,CAISALQGETGELFF
TRBJ2-5,TRBV11-1,TRBD2,NA,CASKDLAERRGETQYF
TRBJ2-3,TRBV5-6,NA,once,CASSPFPDTQYF
TRBJ2-2,TRBV7-2,NA,NA,CASSLRAGATYTGELFF
TRBJ1-1,TRBV7-2,NA,NA,CASSLVSGDTEAFF
TRBJ2-7,TRBV27,TRBD1,NA,CASSSIGTGGPVQYF
TRBJ1-2,TRBV29-1,NA,NA,CSVEDSFNYGYTF
TRBJ2-1,TRBV6-2/TRBV6-3,TRBD2,NA,CASSYLGTSGIGEQFF
TRBJ2-2,TRBV7-2,TRBD1,NA,CASSPGQNGELFF
TRBJ1-2,TRBV7-9,TRBD1,few,CASSFGTGGGGYTF
TRBJ1-5,TRBV2,NA,NA,CASSDGQGGNQPQHF
TRBJ1-6,TRBV27,NA,NA,CASSFGKGNSPLHF
TRBJ1-3,TRBV6-6,TRBD1,NA,CASSHGQGHTIYF
TRBJ1-1,TRBV2,TRBD1,NA,CASNNRGLNTEAFF
TRBJ2-3,TRBV9,NA,NA,CASSVGGDLDTQYF
TRBJ2-1,TRBV2,TRBD1,NA,CASRTRQGAFVDEQFF
TRBJ1-2,TRBV7-2,NA,NA,CASSSPPTALRGYTF
TRBJ1-6,TRBV20-1,NA,NA,CSASSGYYNSPLHF
TRBJ1-1,TRBV29-1,NA,NA,CSVGGVREAFF
TRBJ2-2,TRBV7-8,NA,NA,CASSLGSRAAGELFF
TRBJ2-1,TRBV7-2,TRBD2,NA,CASSLGIAGGQAEQFF
TRBJ1-2,TRBV7-3,NA,NA,CASSPQGGSGYGYTF
TRBJ2-7,TRBV5-1,TRBD2,NA,CASSLISGRADEQYF
TRBJ2-3,TRBV13,NA,NA,CASSLWRFTDTQYF
TRBJ1-1,TRBV12-5,NA,NA,CASGFPSYRVNTEAFF
TRBJ2-7,TRBV6-5,TRBD1,NA,CASRTGLNYEQYF
TRBJ1-2,TRBV6-5,TRBD1,NA,CASSRTGDGYTF
TRBJ1-6,TRBV6-5,NA,NA,CASSRQRLGSPLHF
TRBJ2-7,TRBV2,NA,NA,CASSATGREQYF
TRBJ2-1,TRBV6-1,NA,NA,CAISEGLPYNEQFF
TRBJ2-2,TRBV10-3,TRBD2,few,CAISESGSGRDSGELFF
TRBJ2-7,TRBV27,TRBD1,NA,CASRLWGTATYEQYF
TRBJ2-6,TRBV18,TRBD1,NA,CASSPQGAAGANVLTF
TRBJ1-5,TRBV7-2,TRBD1,once,CASSLGTGKVSDQPQHF
TRBJ1-2,TRBV5-1,NA,NA,CASSFGREGYGYTF
TRBJ1-2,TRBV19,NA,NA,CASRLGASYGYTF
TRBJ2-3,TRBV5-1,NA,NA,CASSSRLGRSSTDTQYF
TRBJ2-1,TRBV18,TRBD2,NA,CASSPLAGEVVEQFF
TRBJ1-2,TRBV24-1,TRBD1,once,CATSDGQGATNYGYTF
TRBJ1-5,TRBV18,NA,few,CASSPAGAQPQHF
TRBJ2-1,TRBV6-5,NA,NA,CASSYLPGNNEQFF
TRBJ1-2,TRBV30,TRBD1,NA,CAWSGAGQGWIYGYTF
TRBJ2-5,TRBV25-1,TRBD1,NA,CASSELGTGTSQETQYF
TRBJ2-3,TRBV30,TRBD2,NA,CAWSVLAGGTDTQYF
TRBJ2-3,TRBV2,TRBD2,NA,CASSEGSGGARAQYF
TRBJ1-2,TRBV7-2,NA,NA,CASSLYSLRAGSNYGYTF
TRBJ1-4,TRBV16,NA,NA,CASSHPRGGSTNEKLFF
TRBJ2-7,TRBV24-1,TRBD2,NA,CATILIGLAGTCEQYF
TRBJ2-1,TRBV10-3,TRBD2,NA,CASGLAGEHEQFF
TRBJ1-5,TRBV21-1,NA,NA,CASSKAGTLECWQPQHF
TRBJ2-3,TRBV29-1,NA,NA,CSVSAGEDTQYF
TRBJ2-7,TRBV10-3,TRBD1,NA,CAISGGQGGDEQYF
TRBJ2-1,TRBV4-1,NA,once,CASTDWRDNEQFF
TRBJ2-1,TRBV27,NA,NA,CASSFRSSYNEQFF
TRBJ2-2,TRBV11-2,TRBD2,NA,CASSPRTGTSGNTGELFF